This T cell receptor beta chain was observed in a study of CD8+CD57+ T cells in acquired aplastic anemia. In the study overall: Average DNA yield from sorted CD4+ and CD8+ cells was around 3.2 ug. Roughly 9.8 million reads, on average, were obtained for CD4+ cells from healthy donors.

This CDR3 is built from 12 residues. From germline, CDR1 is SGHDN and CDR2 FVKESK. V lost 0 bases to trimming and J lost 3 bases, with 3 bases between them. Points from the study as a whole: In CD8+ cells, Simpson's diversity showed no significant difference between patients and controls. Common to patients and controls were twenty-nine CD8+ CDR3 sequences.

With respect to this clonotype: What it binds is unknown.

Profiling of TCR beta VDJ combinations and CDR3 sequences used genomic DNA as template. Using its own MiXCR run on the reads, TCRdb lists one record per CDR3 protein. The sample has around 180,000 distinct CDR3 sequences; 55% to 75% are singletons. This receptor was identified in a human donor in good health. V is TRBV14 and J is TRBJ2-7; D not certain. Sequencing was done on a sample of sorted CD4+, CD8+, or CD8+CD57+ T cells (not recorded which) from PBMCs. The CDR3 spells CASSQDRYEQYF. DNA of the CDR3: TGTGCCAGCAGCCAAGATCGCTACGAGCAGTACTTC.